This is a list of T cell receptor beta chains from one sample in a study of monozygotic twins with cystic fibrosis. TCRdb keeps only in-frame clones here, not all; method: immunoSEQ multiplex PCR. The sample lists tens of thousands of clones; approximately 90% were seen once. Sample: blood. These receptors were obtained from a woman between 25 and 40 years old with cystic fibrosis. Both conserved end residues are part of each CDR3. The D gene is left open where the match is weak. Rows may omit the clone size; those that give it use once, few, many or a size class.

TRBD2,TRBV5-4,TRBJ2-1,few,TGTGCCAGCAGCTCGATCTCCTGGGGGGGGGTTGAGCAGTTCTTC,CASSSISWGGVEQFF
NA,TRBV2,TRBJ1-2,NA,TGTGCCAGCAGTGAAGCTACAGGGAACTATGGCTACACCTTC,CASSEATGNYGYTF
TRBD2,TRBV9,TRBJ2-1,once,TGTGCCAGCAGCCCTCGGGGGACTAGCGCCACAGAGCAGTTCTTC,CASSPRGTSATEQFF
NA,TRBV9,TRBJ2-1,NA,TGTGCCAGCAGCGTGCCCCCGTATAGGGAGCAGTTCTTC,CASSVPPYREQFF
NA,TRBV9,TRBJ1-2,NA,TGTGCCAGCAGCGTAGGAGGTAACTATGGCTACACCTTC,CASSVGGNYGYTF
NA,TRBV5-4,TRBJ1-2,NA,TGTGCCAGCAGCTTGTCCGGACTGATCTATGGCTACACCTTC,CASSLSGLIYGYTF
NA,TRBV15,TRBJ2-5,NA,TGTGCCATCGACGAGGGGCCGGGAGAGACCCAGTACTTC,CAIDEGPGETQYF
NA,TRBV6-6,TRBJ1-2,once,TGTGCCAGCAGTTATGCGGCCAGTGTCGCCTTATATGGCTACACCTTC,CASSYAASVALYGYTF
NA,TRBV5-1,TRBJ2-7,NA,TGCGCCAGCAGAGACTCTATGGGGGTCTACGAGCAGTACTTC,CASRDSMGVYEQYF
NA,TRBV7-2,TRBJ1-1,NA,TGTGCCAGCAGCTCCAACTTCTGGGGAATTGAAGCTTTCTTT,CASSSNFWGIEAFF
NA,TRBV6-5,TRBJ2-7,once,TGTGCCAGCAGTTACTCCAGCTCCTACGAGCAGTACTTC,CASSYSSSYEQYF
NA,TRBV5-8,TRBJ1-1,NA,TGCGCCAGCAGCCAAGGAAGGTATACTGAAGCTTTCTTT,CASSQGRYTEAFF
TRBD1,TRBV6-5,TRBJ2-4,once,TGTGCCAGCAGCCCCATGGACAGGGCCAAAAACATTCAGTACTTC,CASSPMDRAKNIQYF
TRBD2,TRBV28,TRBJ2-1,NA,TGTGCCAGCAGTTTTGGTAGCGGGGGAGCCTACAATGAGCAGTTCTTC,CASSFGSGGAYNEQFF
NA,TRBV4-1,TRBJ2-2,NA,TGCGCCAGCACAAAAACAGGGATAACGAACACCGGGGAGCTGTTTTTT,CASTKTGITNTGELFF
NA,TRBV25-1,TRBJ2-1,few,TGTGCCAGCAGTGACGACGGCGGGCCTTACAATGAGCAGTTCTTC,CASSDDGGPYNEQFF
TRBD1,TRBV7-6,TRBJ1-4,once,TGTGCCAGCAGCGAAGGGACAGGGATCAATGAAAAACTGTTTTTT,CASSEGTGINEKLFF
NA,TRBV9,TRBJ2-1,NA,TGTGCCAGCAGACGCGGTCAGAGCTCCTACAATGAGCAGTTCTTC,CASRRGQSSYNEQFF
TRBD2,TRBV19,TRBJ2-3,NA,TGTGCCAGTAGTTCGGGGGGAGCCCCCACGCAGTATTTT,CASSSGGAPTQYF
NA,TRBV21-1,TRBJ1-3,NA,TGTGCCAGCAGCAAAGAAACACGTGGAAACACCATATATTTT,CASSKETRGNTIYF
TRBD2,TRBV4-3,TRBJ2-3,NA,TGCGCCAGCAGCCGATTCGAGACTAGCGGGGGAATGGGCCCCACAGATACGCAGTATTTT,CASSRFETSGGMGPTDTQYF
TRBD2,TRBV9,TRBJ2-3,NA,TGTGCCAGCAGCGTAGGAGTTAGCGGGGCCACAGATACGCAGTATTTT,CASSVGVSGATDTQYF
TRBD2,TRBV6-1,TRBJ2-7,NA,TGTGCCAGCGAAACCGGACTAGCGGTCTACGAGCAGTACTTC,CASETGLAVYEQYF
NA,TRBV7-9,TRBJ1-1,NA,TGTGCCAGCAGCCATGGTGGGATGAACACTGAAGCTTTCTTT,CASSHGGMNTEAFF
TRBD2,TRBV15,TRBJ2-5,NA,TGTGCCACCAGCAGAGAGTTAAGACTAGCGGGGGGGCCTTTACAAGAGACCCAGTACTTC,CATSRELRLAGGPLQETQYF
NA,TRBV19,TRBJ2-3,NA,TGTGCCAGTAGTATTGTAAAAGATACGCAGTATTTT,CASSIVKDTQYF
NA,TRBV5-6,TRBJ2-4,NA,TGTGCCAGCAGCGTAGCACGGGACATTCAGTACTTC,CASSVARDIQYF
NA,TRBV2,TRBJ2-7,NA,TGTGCCAGCACCGGGGACCCCATGGTGCAGTACTTC,CASTGDPMVQYF
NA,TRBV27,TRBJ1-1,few,TGTGCCAGCAGTTTACGGGGGAGGACTGAAGCTTTCTTT,CASSLRGRTEAFF
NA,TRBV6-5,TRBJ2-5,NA,TGTGCCAGCAGTTACATAGGGACCCAGTACTTC,CASSYIGTQYF
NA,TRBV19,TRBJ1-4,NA,TGTGCCAGTAGTATAGCGCCGGGGGGCCCAAATGAAAAACTGTTTTTT,CASSIAPGGPNEKLFF
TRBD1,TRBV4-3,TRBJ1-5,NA,TGCGCCAGCAGCCAAGATGGGGACAGCTATCAGCCCCAGCATTTT,CASSQDGDSYQPQHF
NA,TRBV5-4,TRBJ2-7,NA,TGTGCCAGCAGCTTGGGTGACAGGTCCTACGAGCAGTACTTC,CASSLGDRSYEQYF
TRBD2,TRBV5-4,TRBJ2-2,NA,TGTGCCAGCAGCGTAGCGGGGGGGCTCAACACCGGGGAGCTGTTTTTT,CASSVAGGLNTGELFF
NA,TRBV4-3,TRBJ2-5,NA,TGCGCCAGCAGCCAAGATGCGGGGGCGCGGGGAGAGACCCAGTACTTC,CASSQDAGARGETQYF
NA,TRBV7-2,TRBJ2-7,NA,TGTGCCAGCAGCTTATCCCTTACAGGGTTTGGAGAGCAGTACTTC,CASSLSLTGFGEQYF
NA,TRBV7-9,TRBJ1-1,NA,TGTGCCAGCAGCTTGGGCTTCGTTGAAAGAAGCGCTTTCTTT,CASSLGFVERSAFF
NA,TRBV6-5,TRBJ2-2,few,TGTGCCACCCAACTTGGGATTCGCACCGGGGAGCTGTTTTTT,CATQLGIRTGELFF
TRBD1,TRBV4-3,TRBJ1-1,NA,TGCGCCAGCAGCCAGGGGGACAGGATTGAAGCTTTCTTT,CASSQGDRIEAFF
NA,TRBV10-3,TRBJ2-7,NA,TGTGCCATCAGTGATGTCAGAAGACCCTACGAGCAGTACTTC,CAISDVRRPYEQYF
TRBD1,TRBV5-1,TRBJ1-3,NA,TGCGCCAGCAGCGCAGGGGGCTCTGGAAACACCATATATTTT,CASSAGGSGNTIYF
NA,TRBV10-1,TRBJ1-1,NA,TGCGCCAGCATGGCAGGGGACGGGGAAGCTTTCTTT,CASMAGDGEAFF
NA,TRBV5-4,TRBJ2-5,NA,TGTGCCAGCAGCTTGGCCCGGGAGAAGAACCAGTACTTC,CASSLAREKNQYF
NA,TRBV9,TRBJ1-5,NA,TGTGCCAGCAGCGTAGATGGGGCGGGTCAGCCCCAGCATTTT,CASSVDGAGQPQHF
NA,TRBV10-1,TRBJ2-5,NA,TGCGCCAGCAGTGAAAGCCCGTCGGGGACCCAGTACTTC,CASSESPSGTQYF
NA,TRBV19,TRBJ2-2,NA,TGTGCCAGTAGTATCGGCCCCTTGGGGGGGAACACCGGGGAGCTGTTTTTT,CASSIGPLGGNTGELFF
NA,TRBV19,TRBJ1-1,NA,TGTGCCAGTAGTAGGGGGACTGAAGCTTTCTTT,CASSRGTEAFF
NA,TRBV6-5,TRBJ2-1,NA,TGTGCCAGCAGCCCCGGTTATGAGCAGTTCTTC,CASSPGYEQFF
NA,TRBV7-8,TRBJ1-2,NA,TGTGCCAGCAGCTTAAGCCCCGACAGCTTCTATGGCTACACCTTC,CASSLSPDSFYGYTF
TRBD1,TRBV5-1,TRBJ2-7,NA,TGCGCCAGCAGCCGGATCGACAGGGCATACGAGCAGTACTTC,CASSRIDRAYEQYF
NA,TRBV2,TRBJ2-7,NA,TGTGCCAGCAGTAAGGCAGGGGACGAGCAGTACTTC,CASSKAGDEQYF
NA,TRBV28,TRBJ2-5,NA,TGTGCCAGCAGCCTTCGAGAGACCCAGTACTTC,CASSLRETQYF
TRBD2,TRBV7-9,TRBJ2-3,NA,TGTGCCAGCAGTCGCCCCGGCGCGGGGGGGTTATCGTTT,CASSRPGAGGLSF
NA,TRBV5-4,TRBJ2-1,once,TGTGCCAGCAGCTTGGGCGGGGGCCCGTACAATGAGCAGTTCTTC,CASSLGGGPYNEQFF
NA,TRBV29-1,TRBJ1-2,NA,TGCAGCGTTGCCCCAGCTAACTATGGCTACACCTTC,CSVAPANYGYTF
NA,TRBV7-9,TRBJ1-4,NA,TGTGCCAGCAGCTTCAGGGGAACTAATGAAAAACTGTTTTTT,CASSFRGTNEKLFF
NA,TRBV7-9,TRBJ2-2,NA,TGTGCCAGCAGGGGACTGGCTTCGAACACCGGGGAGCTGTTTTTT,CASRGLASNTGELFF
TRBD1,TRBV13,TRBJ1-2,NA,TGTGCCAGTGGGACAGGGTCAAACTATGGCTACACCTTC,CASGTGSNYGYTF
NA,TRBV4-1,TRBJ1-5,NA,TGCGCCAGCAGCCAAGAGGGAGGCCGGCCCCAGCATTTT,CASSQEGGRPQHF